This T cell receptor beta chain derives from a study of post-analysis software for immune sequencing data. Germline values: CDR1 SGHRS, CDR2 YFSETQ. The V gene lost 4 bases and the J gene lost 2 bases, with 19 bases spanning the gap. CDR3 length equals 16 residues. Study outcomes and limitations: Versus controls, multiple sclerosis patients showed significantly lower diversity (normalized Chao1). Samples sharing a preparation batch grouped tightly together when assessed by F measure. Patients had higher frequencies than controls of five or six TRBV segments, including TRBV5-6, TRBV5-1 and TRBV20-1.

Each TCR beta cDNA library carried unique molecular identifiers. Roughly 500,000 cDNA molecules were obtained per 1 to 10 million input T cells. TCRdb called the PCR reads again in MiXCR, with one record for every CDR3 protein. The sample has 820,000 or so distinct CDR3 sequences, roughly 50% seen once; the top ten hold about 4.8%. Of note for this clonotype: The antigen remains undetermined.

The receptor was isolated from a girl under 18 with multiple sclerosis. Sequencing used blood. The J gene is TRBJ2-7, the V gene TRBV5-1; D not resolved. CDR3 residues: CASSTQPLTYTYEQYF. For the CDR3, the DNA is TGCGCCAGCAGCACCCAACCACTGACATACACCTACGAGCAGTACTTC.